The entry that follows covers one T cell receptor (beta chain) sequence. With V trimmed by 1 base and J by 4 bases, 1 base remained unmatched. CDR3 length: 15 residues. Looked up from germline, CDR1 is MNHNS and CDR2 is SASEGT. This record belongs to a study of OX40 agonist ivuxolimab in advanced cancers. Using immunoSEQ multiplex PCR, the repertoire was profiled, and TCRdb retains in-frame clones only, with some absent. The sample lists some 84,000 clones, 92% occurring once. Sequences were derived from CD4+ or CD8+ T cells sorted from blood, sampled in a trial of the OX40 agonist ivuxolimab. The chain links TRBV6-1 to TRBJ2-1; 10 bases align to TRBD2. The clonotype comes from an adult with an advanced solid tumor such as melanoma, head and neck, liver or kidney cancer. CDR3 nucleotide sequence: TGTGCCAGCAGTGAAGGGACTAGCGGTTACAATGAGCAGTTCTTC. Protein: CASSEGTSGYNEQFF.